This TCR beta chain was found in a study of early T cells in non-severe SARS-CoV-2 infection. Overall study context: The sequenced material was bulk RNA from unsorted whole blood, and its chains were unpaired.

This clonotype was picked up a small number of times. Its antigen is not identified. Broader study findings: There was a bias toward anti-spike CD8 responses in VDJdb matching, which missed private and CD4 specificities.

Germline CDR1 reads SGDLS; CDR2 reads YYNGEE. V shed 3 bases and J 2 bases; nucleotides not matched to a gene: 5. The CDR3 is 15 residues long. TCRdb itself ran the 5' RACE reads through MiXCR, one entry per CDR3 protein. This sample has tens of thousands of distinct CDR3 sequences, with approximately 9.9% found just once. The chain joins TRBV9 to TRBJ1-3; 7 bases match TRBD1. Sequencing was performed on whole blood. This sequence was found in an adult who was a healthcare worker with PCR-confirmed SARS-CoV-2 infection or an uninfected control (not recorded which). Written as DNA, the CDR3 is TGTGCCAGCAGCGAGACAGGGCAAACTGGAAACACCATATATTTT. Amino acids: CASSETGQTGNTIYF.